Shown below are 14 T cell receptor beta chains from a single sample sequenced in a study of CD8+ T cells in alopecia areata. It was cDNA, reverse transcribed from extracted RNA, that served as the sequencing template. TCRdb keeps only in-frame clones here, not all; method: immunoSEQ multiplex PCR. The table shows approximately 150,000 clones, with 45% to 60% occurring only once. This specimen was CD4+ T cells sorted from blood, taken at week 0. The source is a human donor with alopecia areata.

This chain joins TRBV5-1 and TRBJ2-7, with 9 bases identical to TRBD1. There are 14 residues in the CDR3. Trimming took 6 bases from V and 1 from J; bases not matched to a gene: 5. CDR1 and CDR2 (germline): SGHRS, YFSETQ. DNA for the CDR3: TGCGCCAGCAAGGTGGACAGGGGATCCTACGAGCAGTACTTC. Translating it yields CASKVDRGSYEQYF.

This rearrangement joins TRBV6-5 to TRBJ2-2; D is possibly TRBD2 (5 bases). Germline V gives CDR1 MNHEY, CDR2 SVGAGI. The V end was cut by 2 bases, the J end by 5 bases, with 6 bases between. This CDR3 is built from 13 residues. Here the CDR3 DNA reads TGTGCCAGCAGTTACACGGGGACCGGGGAGCTGTTTTTT. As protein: CASSYTGTGELFF.

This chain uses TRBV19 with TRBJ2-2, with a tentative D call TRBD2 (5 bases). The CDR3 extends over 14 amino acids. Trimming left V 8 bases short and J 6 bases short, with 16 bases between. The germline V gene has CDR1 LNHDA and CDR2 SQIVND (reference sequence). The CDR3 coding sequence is TGTGCCAGTGGTCCGGGGAAGAAGGCCGGGGAGCTGTTTTTT. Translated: CASGPGKKAGELFF.

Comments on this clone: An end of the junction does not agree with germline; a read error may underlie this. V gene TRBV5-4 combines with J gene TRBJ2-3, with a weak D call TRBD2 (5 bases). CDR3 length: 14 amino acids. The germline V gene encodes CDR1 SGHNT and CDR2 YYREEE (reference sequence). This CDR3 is CASSPRRSTDTQYF. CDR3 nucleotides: TGTGCCAGCAGCCCCCGGAGGAGCACCGATACGCAGTATTTT.

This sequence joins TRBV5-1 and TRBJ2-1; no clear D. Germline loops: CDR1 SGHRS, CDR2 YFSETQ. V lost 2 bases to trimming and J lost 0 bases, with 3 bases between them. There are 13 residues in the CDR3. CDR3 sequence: CASSFGSYNEQFF. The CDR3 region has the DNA TGCGCCAGCAGCTTCGGCTCCTACAATGAGCAGTTCTTC. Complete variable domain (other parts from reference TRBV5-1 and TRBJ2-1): KAGVTQTPRYLIKTRGQQVTLSCSPISGHRSVSWYQQTPGQGLQFLFEYFSETQRNKGNFPGRFSGRQFSNSRSEMNVSTLELGDSALYLCASSFGSYNEQFFGPGTRLTVL.

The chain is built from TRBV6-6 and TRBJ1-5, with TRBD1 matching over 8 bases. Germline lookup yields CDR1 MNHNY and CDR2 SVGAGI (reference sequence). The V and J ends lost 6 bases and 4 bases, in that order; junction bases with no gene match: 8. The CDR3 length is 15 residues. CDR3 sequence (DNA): TGTGCCAGCAGAACCGGGACAGGTGAGAATCAGCCCCAGCATTTT. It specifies CASRTGTGENQPQHF.

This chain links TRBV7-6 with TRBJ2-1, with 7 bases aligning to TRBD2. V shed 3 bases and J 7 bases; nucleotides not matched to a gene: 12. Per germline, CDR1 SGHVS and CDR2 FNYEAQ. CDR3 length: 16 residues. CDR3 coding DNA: TGTGCCAGCAGCTTGCAGTCTGCGGGAGTTAGGAATGAGCAGTTCTTC. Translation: CASSLQSAGVRNEQFF.

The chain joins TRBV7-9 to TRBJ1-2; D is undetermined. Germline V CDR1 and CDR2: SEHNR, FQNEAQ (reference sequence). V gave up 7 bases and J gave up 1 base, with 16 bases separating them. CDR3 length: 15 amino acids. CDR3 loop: CASNGEVSFNYGYTF. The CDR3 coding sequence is TGTGCCAGCAACGGGGAGGTCAGCTTTAACTATGGCTACACCTTC.

For the CDR3, the DNA is TGCGCCAGCAGCCCGGGACTCGGGGAGCAGTACTTC. Its translation is CASSPGLGEQYF. V usage is TRBV5-1 and J usage is TRBJ2-7; maybe TRBD2 (6 bases). Germline lookup yields CDR1 SGHRS and CDR2 YFSETQ. This CDR3 spans 12 amino acids. Trimming shortened V by 4 bases and J by 7 bases, and 12 bases separated the two germline ends.

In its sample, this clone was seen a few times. The CDR3 nucleotides are TGTGCCAGCAGCAGTCGGGACAGATCAAACTATGGCTACACCTTC. It is translated as CASSSRDRSNYGYTF. V is TRBV27 and J is TRBJ1-2; 7 positions match TRBD1. The CDR3 is made up of 15 amino acids. Per germline, CDR1 MNHEY and CDR2 SMNVEV (reference sequence). J gave up 2 bases and V 6 bases, and 9 bases lay outside the gene matches.

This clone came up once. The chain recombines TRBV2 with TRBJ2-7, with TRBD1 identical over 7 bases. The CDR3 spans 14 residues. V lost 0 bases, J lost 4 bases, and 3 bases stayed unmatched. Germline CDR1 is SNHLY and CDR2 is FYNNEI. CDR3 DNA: TGTGCCAGCAGTGAAGCGACAGGGACGTACGAGCAGTACTTC. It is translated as CASSEATGTYEQYF.

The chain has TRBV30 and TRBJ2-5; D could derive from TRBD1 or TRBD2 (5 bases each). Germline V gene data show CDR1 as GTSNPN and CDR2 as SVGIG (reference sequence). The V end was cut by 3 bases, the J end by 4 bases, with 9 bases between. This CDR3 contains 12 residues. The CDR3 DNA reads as TGTGCCTGGAGACCTGGGGGAGAGACCCAGTACTTC. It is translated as CAWRPGGETQYF. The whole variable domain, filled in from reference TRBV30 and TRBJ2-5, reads SQTIHQWPATLVQPVGSPLSLECTVEGTSNPNLYWYRQAAGRGLQLLFYSVGIGQISSEVPQNLSASRPQDRQFILSSKKLLLSDSGFYLCAWRPGGETQYFGPGTRLLVL.

The CDR3 here is CASSVFRFYSQPQHF. CDR3 nucleotide sequence: TGTGCCAGCAGCGTGTTCCGTTTTTATAGTCAGCCCCAGCATTTT. The chain combines TRBV9 with TRBJ1-5; D unresolved. The V gene's germline CDR1 is SGDLS and CDR2 YYNGEE. The V and J ends lost 2 bases and 6 bases respectively, with 15 bases between them. There are 15 residues in the CDR3. The complete variable domain, with remaining parts taken from reference TRBV9 and TRBJ1-5, reads DSGVTQTPKHLITATGQRVTLRCSPRSGDLSVYWYQQSLDQGLQFLIQYYNGEERAKGNILERFSAQQFPDLHSELNLSSLELGDSALYFCASSVFRFYSQPQHFGDGTRLSIL.

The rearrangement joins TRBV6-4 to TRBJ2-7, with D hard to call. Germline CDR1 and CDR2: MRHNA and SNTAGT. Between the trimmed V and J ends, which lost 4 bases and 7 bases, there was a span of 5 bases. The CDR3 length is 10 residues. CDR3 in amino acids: CASSVGEQYF. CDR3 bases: TGTGCCAGCAGTGTCGGGGAGCAGTACTTC.